The entry below describes one TCR beta chain. This sample is drawn from a study of shared clonotypes between healthy human individuals. The assay was immunoSEQ multiplex PCR, and TCRdb's table has in-frame clones only and misses some. The sample includes over 1.4 million clones, 96% of them seen just once. The CDR3 loop spans 16 amino acids. Between the trimmed V and J ends, which lost 3 bases and 4 bases, there was a span of 18 bases. Germline V gene sequence: CDR1 MGHDK, CDR2 SYGVNS. Material for sequencing was naive CD4+ T cells sorted from blood. As for subset: CD45RA+ positively selected. The sequence came from a man aged 30 to 45 in good health. The chain employs TRBV25-1 and TRBJ1-2; a possible D gene is TRBD1 (6 bases). The CDR3 loop reads CASSEPGVFDSYGYTF. The CDR3 DNA sequence: TGTGCCAGCAGTGAGCCAGGGGTTTTCGATTCCTATGGCTACACCTTC.